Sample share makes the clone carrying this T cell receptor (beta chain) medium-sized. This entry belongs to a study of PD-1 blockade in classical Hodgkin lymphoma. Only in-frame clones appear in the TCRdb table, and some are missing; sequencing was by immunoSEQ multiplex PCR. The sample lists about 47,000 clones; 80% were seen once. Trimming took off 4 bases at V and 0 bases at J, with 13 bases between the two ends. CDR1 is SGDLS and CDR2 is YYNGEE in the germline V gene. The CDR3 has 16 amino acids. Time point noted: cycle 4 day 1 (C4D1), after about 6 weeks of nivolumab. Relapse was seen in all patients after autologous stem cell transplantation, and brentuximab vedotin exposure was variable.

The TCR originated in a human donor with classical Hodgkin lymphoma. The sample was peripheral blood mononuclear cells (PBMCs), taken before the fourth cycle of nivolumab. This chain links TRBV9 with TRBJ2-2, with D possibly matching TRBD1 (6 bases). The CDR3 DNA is TGTGCCAGCAGCCCTACAGGGAACCCGAACACCGGGGAGCTGTTTTTT. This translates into CASSPTGNPNTGELFF.